This TCR beta chain appears in the sequencing data of a study of control samples from healthy donors and cancer patients. The repertoire was sequenced with immunoSEQ multiplex PCR; TCRdb's copy has only in-frame clones and lacks some. The sample has around 130,000 clones, roughly 88% seen once. This CDR3 is built from 14 residues. V lost 7 bases and J 4 bases, leaving 13 bases between the germline ends. Germline loops: CDR1 SNHLY, CDR2 FYNNEI. The chain couples TRBV2 to TRBJ2-2; possibly TRBD1 for D (5 bases). The sequence was collected from a man in his forties or fifties in good health. The sequencing sample was made of blood. CDR3 loop: CASTGSGPTGELFF. Here the CDR3 DNA reads TGTGCCAGCACAGGGTCTGGCCCCACCGGGGAGCTGTTTTTT.